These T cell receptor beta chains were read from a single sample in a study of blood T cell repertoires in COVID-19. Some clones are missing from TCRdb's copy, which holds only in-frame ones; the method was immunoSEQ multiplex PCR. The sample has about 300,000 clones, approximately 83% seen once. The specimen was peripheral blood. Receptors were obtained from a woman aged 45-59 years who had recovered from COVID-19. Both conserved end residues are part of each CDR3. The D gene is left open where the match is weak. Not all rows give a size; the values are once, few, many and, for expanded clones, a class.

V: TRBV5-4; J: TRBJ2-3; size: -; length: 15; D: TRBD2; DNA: TGTGCCAGCAAACTAGCGGGGAGGATCACAGATACGCAGTATTTT; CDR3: CASKLAGRITDTQYF
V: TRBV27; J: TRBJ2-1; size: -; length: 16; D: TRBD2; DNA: TGTGCCAGCAGTTTAGAAGCGGGGTCCTCCTACAATGAGCAGTTCTTC; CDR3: CASSLEAGSSYNEQFF
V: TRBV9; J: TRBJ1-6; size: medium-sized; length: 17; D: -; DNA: TGTGCCAGCAGCGTAGGGGCCGTTAGCTCCTATAATTCACCCCTCCACTTT; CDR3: CASSVGAVSSYNSPLHF
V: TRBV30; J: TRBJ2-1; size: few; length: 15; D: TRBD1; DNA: TGTGCCTGGAGTGTAGGGTTGACAGGGGGCACTGAGCAGTTCTTC; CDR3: CAWSVGLTGGTEQFF
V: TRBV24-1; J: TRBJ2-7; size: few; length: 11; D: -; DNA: TGTGCCACCAGTGATCACTACGAGCAGTACTTC; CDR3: CATSDHYEQYF
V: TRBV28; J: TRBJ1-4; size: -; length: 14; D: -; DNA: TGTGCCAGCAGTTTACGGGGAATCAGTGAAAAACTGTTTTTT; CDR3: CASSLRGISEKLFF
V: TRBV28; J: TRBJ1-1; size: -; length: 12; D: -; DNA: TGTGCCAGCAGAATCAACAGGGCGGAAGCTTTCTTT; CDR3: CASRINRAEAFF
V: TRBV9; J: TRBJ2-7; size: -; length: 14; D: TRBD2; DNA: TGTGCCAGCAGCCCCGGACTAGACCTTTACGAGCAGTACTTC; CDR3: CASSPGLDLYEQYF
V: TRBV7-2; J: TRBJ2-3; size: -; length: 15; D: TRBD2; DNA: TGTGCCAGCAGCTCAACTAGCGGGAGGGCGGATACGCAGTATTTT; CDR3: CASSSTSGRADTQYF
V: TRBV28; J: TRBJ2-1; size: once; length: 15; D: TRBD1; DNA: TGTGCCAGCGAACCTACAGGGGGCCCCTGGTTAGAGCAGTTCTTC; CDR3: CASEPTGGPWLEQFF
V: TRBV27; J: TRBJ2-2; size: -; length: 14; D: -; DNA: TGTGCCAGCAGTTTAATAGCGTCAAACGGGGAGCTGTTTTTT; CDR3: CASSLIASNGELFF
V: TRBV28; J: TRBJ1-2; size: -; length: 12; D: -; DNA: TGTGCCAGCAGTTTACAGGCCTATGGCTACACCTTC; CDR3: CASSLQAYGYTF
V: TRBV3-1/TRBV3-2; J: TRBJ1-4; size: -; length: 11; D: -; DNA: TGTGCCAGCAGCCATAGTGAAAAACTGTTTTTT; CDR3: CASSHSEKLFF
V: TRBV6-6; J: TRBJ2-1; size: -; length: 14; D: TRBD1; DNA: TGTGCCAGCAGTACGGGACAGGTCTACAATGAGCAGTTCTTC; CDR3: CASSTGQVYNEQFF
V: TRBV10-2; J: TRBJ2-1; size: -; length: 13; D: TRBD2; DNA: TGCGCCAGCAGTGACTCGCCGGGGGGTGAGCAGTTCTTC; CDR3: CASSDSPGGEQFF
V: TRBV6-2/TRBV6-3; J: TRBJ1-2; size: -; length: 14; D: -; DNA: TGTGCCAGCAGTTACTGGGGGGTTAACTATGGCTACACCTTC; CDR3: CASSYWGVNYGYTF
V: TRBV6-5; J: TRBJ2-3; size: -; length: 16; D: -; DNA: TGTGCCAGCAGTTCCCTGGGTCAGGGTCTCACAGATACGCAGTATTTT; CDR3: CASSSLGQGLTDTQYF
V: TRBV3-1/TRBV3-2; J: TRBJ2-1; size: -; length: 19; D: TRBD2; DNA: TGTGCCAGCAGCCAAGAACCCTCCCCTACTAGCGGGGGGTACAATGAGCAGTTCTTC; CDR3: CASSQEPSPTSGGYNEQFF
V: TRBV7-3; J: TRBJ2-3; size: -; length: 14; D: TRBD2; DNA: TGTGCCAGCAGCTTACTAGCGGGAGAGGGTACGCAGTATTTT; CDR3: CASSLLAGEGTQYF
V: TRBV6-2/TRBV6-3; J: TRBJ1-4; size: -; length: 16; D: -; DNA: TGTGCCAGCAGTTACTCGAGCGCAGTCGTGGGTGAAAAACTGTTTTTT; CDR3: CASSYSSAVVGEKLFF
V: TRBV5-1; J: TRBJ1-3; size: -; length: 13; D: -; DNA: TGCGCCAGCAGCATTGACGGGGGAAACACCATATATTTT; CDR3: CASSIDGGNTIYF
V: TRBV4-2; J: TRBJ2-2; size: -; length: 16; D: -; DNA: TGTGCCAGCAGCCAAACAGGGGGGGCGAACACCGGGGAGCTGTTTTTT; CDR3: CASSQTGGANTGELFF
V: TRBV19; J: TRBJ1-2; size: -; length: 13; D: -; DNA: TGTGCCAGTATGGGGAGAGCTAACTATGGCTACACCTTC; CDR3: CASMGRANYGYTF
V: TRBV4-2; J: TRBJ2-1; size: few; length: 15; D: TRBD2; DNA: TGTGCCAGCAGGGTCTCGGGGGGGTCCTACAATGAGCAGTTCTTC; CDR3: CASRVSGGSYNEQFF
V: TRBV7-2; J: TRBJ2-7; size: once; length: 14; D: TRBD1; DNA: TGTGCCAGCAGCTTGGACAGGGGCGGGTACGAGCAGTACTTC; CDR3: CASSLDRGGYEQYF
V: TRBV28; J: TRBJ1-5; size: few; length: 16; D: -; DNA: TGTGCCAGCAGCCCCGCCGAGCGGGGAGAAAATCAGCCCCAGCATTTT; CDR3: CASSPAERGENQPQHF
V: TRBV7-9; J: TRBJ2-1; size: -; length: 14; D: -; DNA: TGTGCCAGCAGCACAGGGAATTCCTACAATGAGCAGTTCTTC; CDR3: CASSTGNSYNEQFF
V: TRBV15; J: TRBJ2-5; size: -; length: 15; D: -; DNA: TGTGCCACCAGCGACCACAGGGACGGTTCAGAGACCCAGTACTTC; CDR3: CATSDHRDGSETQYF
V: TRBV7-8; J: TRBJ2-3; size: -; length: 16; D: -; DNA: TGTGCCAGCAGCCCTTATGGTCTAGCTAGCACAGATACGCAGTATTTT; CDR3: CASSPYGLASTDTQYF
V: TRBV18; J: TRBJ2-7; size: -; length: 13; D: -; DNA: TGTGCCAGCTCACCAACCCAGGAGGCGGAGCAGTACTTC; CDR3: CASSPTQEAEQYF
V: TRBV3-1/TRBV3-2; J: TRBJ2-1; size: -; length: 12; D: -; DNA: TGTGCCAGCAGGTACTCAGGTAGTGAGCAGTTCTTC; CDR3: CASRYSGSEQFF
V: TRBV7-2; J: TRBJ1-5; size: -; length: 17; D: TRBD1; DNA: TGTGCCAGCAGCTTAGCTCCGGGACAGTCAAGCAATCAGCCCCAGCATTTT; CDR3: CASSLAPGQSSNQPQHF
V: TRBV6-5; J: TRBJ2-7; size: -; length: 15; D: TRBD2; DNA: TGTGCCAGCAGTTACTCGCAGCGGGAGGGTTACGAGCAGTACTTC; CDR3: CASSYSQREGYEQYF
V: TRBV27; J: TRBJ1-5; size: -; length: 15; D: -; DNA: TGTGCCAGCAGGGGGGGATCTATTAGCAATCAGCCCCAGCATTTT; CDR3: CASRGGSISNQPQHF
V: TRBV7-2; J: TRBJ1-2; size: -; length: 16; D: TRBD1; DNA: TGTGCCAGCAGCTCCCCGGACAGGGGGCATGGCTATGGCTACACCTTC; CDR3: CASSSPDRGHGYGYTF
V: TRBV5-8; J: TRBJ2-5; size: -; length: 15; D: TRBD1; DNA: TGTGCCAGCAGCTTTCGGACAGGCTCAGGAGAGACCCAGTACTTC; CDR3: CASSFRTGSGETQYF
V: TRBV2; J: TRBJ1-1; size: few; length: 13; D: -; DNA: TGTGCCAGCGGGCAGGAGGTGAACACTGAAGCTTTCTTT; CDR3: CASGQEVNTEAFF
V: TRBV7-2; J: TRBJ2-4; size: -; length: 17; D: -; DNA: TGTGCCAGCAGCTTAGGGGTTCGGGAACTAGCCAAAAACATTCAGTACTTC; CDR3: CASSLGVRELAKNIQYF
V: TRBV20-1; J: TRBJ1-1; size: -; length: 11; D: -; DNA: TGCAGTGCTCGGAGGACGGGTGAAGCTTTCTTT; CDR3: CSARRTGEAFF
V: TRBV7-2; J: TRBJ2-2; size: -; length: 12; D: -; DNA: TGTGCCAGCAGCCGGAGAACCGGGGAGCTGTTTTTT; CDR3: CASSRRTGELFF
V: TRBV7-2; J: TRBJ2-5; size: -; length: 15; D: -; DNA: TGTGCCAGCAGCCGCCGGCTTGAGGTTCAAGAGACCCAGTACTTC; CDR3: CASSRRLEVQETQYF
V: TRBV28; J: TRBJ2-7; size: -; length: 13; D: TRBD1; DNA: TGTGCCAGCAGAGGGACAGTATTCCACGAGCAGTACTTC; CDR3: CASRGTVFHEQYF
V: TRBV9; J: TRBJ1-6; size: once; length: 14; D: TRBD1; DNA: TGTGCCAGCAGCGCGACAGGGTCTAATTCACCCCTCCACTTT; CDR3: CASSATGSNSPLHF
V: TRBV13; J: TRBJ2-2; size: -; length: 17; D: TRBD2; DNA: TGTGCCAGCAGCTCCTTAGCGGGACTCGCGAACACCGGGGAGCTGTTTTTT; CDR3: CASSSLAGLANTGELFF